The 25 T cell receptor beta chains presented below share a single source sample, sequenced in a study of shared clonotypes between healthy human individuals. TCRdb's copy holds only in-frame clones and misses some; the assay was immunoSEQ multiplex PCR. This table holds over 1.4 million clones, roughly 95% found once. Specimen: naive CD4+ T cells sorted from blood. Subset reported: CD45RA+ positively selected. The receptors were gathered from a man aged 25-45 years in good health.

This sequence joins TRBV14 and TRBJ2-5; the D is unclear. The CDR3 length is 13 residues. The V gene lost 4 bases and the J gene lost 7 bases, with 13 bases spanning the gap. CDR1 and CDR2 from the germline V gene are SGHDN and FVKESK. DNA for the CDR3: TGTGCCAGCAGCCTAGTGGTTGCTGGGACCCAGTACTTC. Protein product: CASSLVVAGTQYF. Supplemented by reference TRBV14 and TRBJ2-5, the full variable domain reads EAGVTQFPSHSVIEKGQTVTLRCDPISGHDNLYWYRRVMGKEIKFLLHFVKESKQDESGMPNNRFLAERTGGTYSTLKVQPAELEDSGVYFCASSLVVAGTQYFGPGTRLLVL.

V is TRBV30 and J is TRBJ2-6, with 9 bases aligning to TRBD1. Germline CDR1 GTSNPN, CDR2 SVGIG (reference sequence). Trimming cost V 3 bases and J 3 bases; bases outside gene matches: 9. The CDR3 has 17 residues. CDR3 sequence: CAWRRLTGGGGANVLTF. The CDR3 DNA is TGTGCCTGGAGAAGACTAACAGGGGGCGGTGGGGCCAACGTCCTGACTTTC.

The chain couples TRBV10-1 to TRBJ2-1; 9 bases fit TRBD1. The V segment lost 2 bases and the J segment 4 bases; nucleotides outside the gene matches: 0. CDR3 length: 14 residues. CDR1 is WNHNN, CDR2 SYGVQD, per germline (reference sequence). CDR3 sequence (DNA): TGCGCCAGCAGTGAGGACAGGGGGTACAATGAGCAGTTCTTC. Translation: CASSEDRGYNEQFF.

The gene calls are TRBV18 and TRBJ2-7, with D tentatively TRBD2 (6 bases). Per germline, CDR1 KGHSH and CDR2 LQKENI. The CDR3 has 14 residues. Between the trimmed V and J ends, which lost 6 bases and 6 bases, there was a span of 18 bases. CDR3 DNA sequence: TGTGCCAGCTCCCCCAGGCCGGGGGTAAGCGAGCAGTACTTC. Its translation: CASSPRPGVSEQYF.

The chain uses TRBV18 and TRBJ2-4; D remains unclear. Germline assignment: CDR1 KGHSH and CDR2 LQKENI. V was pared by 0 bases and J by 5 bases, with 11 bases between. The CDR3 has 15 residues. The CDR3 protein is CASSPPIYSENIQYF. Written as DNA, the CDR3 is TGTGCCAGCTCACCACCGATATATTCGGAAAACATTCAGTACTTC.

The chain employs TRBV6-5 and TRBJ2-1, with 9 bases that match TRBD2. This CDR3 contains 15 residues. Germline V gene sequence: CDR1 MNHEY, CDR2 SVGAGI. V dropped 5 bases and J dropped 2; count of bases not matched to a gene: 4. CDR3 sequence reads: CASSKSGGTYNEQFF. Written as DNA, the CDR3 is TGTGCCAGCAGTAAAAGCGGGGGGACCTACAATGAGCAGTTCTTC.

CDR3 coding DNA: TGTGCCAGCAGCTTAGCTCCTCGGGAGGGCCAAAACAATGAGCAGTTCTTC. This codes for CASSLAPREGQNNEQFF. This rearrangement joins TRBV7-8 to TRBJ2-1, with TRBD2 matching over 8 bases. CDR3 size: 17 residues. V shed 0 bases and J 5 bases; nucleotides not matched to a gene: 9. Germline assignment: CDR1 SGHVS and CDR2 FQNEAQ. Filled out from reference TRBV7-8 and TRBJ2-1, the complete variable domain reads GAGVSQSPRYKVAKRGQDVALRCDPISGHVSLFWYQQALGQGPEFLTYFQNEAQLDKSGLPSDRFFAERPEGSVSTLKIQRTQQEDSAVYLCASSLAPREGQNNEQFFGPGTRLTVL.

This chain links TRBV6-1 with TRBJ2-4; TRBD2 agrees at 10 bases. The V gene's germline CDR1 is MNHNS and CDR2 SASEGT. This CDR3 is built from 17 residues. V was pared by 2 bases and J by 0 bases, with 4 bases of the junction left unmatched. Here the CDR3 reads CASSEPGLAVAKNIQYF. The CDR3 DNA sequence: TGTGCCAGCAGTGAACCCGGACTAGCGGTAGCCAAAAACATTCAGTACTTC.

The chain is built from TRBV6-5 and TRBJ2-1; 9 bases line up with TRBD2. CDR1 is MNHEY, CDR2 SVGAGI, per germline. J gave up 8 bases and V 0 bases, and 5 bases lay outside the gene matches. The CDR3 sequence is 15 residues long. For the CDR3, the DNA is TGTGCCAGCAGTTACTCCTGCGGGAGGGTCGATGAGCAGTTCTTC. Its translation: CASSYSCGRVDEQFF.

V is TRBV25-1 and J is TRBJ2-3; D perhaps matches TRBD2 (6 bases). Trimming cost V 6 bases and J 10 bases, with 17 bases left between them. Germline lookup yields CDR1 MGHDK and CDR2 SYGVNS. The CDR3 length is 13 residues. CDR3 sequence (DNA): TGTGCCAGCAGCGCTATGGAGGGAGCAGCGCAGTATTTT. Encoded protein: CASSAMEGAAQYF.

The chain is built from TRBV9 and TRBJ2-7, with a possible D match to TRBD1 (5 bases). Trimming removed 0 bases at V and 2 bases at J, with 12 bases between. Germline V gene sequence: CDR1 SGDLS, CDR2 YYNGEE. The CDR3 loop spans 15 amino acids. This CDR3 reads CASSVGGGAAYEQYF. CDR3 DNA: TGTGCCAGCAGCGTAGGAGGTGGGGCAGCCTACGAGCAGTACTTC.

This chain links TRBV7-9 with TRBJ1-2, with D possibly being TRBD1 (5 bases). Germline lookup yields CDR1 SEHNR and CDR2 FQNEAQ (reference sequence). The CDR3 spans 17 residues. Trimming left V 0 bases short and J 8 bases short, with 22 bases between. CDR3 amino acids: CASSLANGGGGGGGYTF. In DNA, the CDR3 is TGTGCCAGCAGCTTAGCAAACGGCGGGGGTGGCGGAGGAGGCTACACCTTC.

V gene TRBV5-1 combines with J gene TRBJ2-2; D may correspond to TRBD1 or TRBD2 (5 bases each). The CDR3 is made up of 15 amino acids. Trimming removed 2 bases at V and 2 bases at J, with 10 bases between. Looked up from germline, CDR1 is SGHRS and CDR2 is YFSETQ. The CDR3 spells CASSLEGRNTGELFF. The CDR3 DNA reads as TGCGCCAGCAGCTTAGAGGGGCGAAACACCGGGGAGCTGTTTTTT.

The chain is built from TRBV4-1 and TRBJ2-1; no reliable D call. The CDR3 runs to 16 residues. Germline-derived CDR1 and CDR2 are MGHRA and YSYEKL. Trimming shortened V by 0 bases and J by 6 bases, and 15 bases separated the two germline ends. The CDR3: CASSQDRSWVGNEQFF. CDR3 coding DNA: TGCGCCAGCAGCCAAGATAGGTCCTGGGTCGGCAATGAGCAGTTCTTC.

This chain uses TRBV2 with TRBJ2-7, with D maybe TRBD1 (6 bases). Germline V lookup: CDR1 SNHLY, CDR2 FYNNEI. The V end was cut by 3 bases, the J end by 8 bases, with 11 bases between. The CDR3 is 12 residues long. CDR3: CASSEARGQQYF. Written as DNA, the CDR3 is TGTGCCAGCAGTGAGGCCAGGGGACAGCAGTACTTC.

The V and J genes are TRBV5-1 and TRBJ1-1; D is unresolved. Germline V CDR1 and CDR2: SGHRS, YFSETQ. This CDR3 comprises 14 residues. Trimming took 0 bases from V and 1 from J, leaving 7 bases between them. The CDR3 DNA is TGCGCCAGCAGCTTGGACATCGGGAACACTGAAGCTTTCTTT. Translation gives CASSLDIGNTEAFF. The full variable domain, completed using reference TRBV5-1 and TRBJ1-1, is KAGVTQTPRYLIKTRGQQVTLSCSPISGHRSVSWYQQTPGQGLQFLFEYFSETQRNKGNFPGRFSGRQFSNSRSEMNVSTLELGDSALYLCASSLDIGNTEAFFGQGTRLTVV.

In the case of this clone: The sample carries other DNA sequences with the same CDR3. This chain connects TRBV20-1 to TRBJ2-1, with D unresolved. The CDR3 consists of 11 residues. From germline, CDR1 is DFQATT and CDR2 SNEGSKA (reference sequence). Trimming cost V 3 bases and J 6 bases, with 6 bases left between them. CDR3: CSARESNEQFF. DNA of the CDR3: TGCAGTGCTAGGGAGAGCAATGAGCAGTTCTTC.

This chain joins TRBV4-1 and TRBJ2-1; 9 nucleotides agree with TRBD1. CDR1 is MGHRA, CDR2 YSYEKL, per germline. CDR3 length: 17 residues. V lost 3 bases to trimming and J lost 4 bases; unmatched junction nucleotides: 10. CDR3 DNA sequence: TGCGCCAGCAGCCATGAAATGGACAGGGGTAATTACAATGAGCAGTTCTTC. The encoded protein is CASSHEMDRGNYNEQFF.

The CDR3 DNA is TGTGCCAGCAGTTCAAGACAGGGGGCCGACACCGGGGAGCTGTTTTTT. Translation gives CASSSRQGADTGELFF. This chain links TRBV7-9 with TRBJ2-2; 10 nucleotides match TRBD1. Trimming took 6 bases from V and 3 from J; bases not matched to a gene: 7. The CDR3 has 16 residues. Germline V gene sequence: CDR1 SEHNR, CDR2 FQNEAQ (reference sequence).

CDR3 sequence (DNA): TGTGCCAGCAGTGCGGAACAGGGGTACACTGAAGCTTTCTTT. It encodes CASSAEQGYTEAFF. The genes are TRBV5-4 and TRBJ1-1; 7 bases are shared with TRBD1. V lost 5 bases to trimming and J lost 3 bases; unmatched junction nucleotides: 7. CDR1 is SGHNT, CDR2 YYREEE, per germline (reference sequence). The CDR3 extends over 14 amino acids.

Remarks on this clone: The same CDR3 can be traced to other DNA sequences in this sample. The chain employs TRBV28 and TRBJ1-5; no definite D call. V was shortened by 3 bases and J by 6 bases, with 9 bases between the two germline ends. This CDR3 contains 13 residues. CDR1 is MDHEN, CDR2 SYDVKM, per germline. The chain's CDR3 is CASSLLGAQPQHF. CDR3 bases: TGTGCCAGCAGTTTGCTGGGCGCTCAGCCCCAGCATTTT.

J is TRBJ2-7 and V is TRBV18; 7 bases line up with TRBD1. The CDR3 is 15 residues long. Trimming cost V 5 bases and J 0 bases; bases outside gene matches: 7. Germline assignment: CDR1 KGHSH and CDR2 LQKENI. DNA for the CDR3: TGTGCCAGCTCAATCCGGGACAGAGCCTCCTACGAGCAGTACTTC. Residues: CASSIRDRASYEQYF.

CDR3 sequence (DNA): TGTGCCAGCAGCCAAAGGGAACTGGACTCCTACGAGCAGTACTTC. Its translation is CASSQRELDSYEQYF. V usage is TRBV7-9 and J usage is TRBJ2-7; D is unclear. This CDR3 has 15 amino acids. V was shortened by 5 bases and J by 0 bases, with 14 bases between the two germline ends. Germline CDR1 is SEHNR and CDR2 is FQNEAQ (reference sequence).

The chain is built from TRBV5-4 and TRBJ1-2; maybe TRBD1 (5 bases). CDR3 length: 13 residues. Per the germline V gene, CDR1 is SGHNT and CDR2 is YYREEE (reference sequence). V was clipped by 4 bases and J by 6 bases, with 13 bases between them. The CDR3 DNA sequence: TGTGCCAGCAGCGGCCAGGGATGGGATGGCTACACCTTC. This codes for CASSGQGWDGYTF.

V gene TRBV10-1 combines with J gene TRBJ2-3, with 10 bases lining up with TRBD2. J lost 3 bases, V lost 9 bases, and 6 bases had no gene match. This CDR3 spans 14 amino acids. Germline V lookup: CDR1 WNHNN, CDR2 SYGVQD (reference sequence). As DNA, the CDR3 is TGCGCCAGTAAAATAGCGGGAGGAACAGATACGCAGTATTTT. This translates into CASKIAGGTDTQYF.